In this sample, the clone carrying this T cell receptor beta chain turned up a few times. Antigen: not known. These data belong to a study of identical twins. Germline V CDR1 and CDR2: SGHRS, YFSETQ. The CDR3 length is 14 residues. The V end lost 3 bases, the J end lost 4 bases, and 13 bases lay between the germline ends. Findings and caveats of the study: Where beta out-of-frame sequences were concerned, excess twin sharing was weaker. High-abundance cord blood beta clonotypes had fewer insertions; memory repertoires showed none. Invariant cells of the MAIT and iNKT types might have partly distorted the zero-insertion analyses.

TCRdb passed the 5' RACE reads through MiXCR, listing each CDR3 protein once. In the table there are around 480,000 distinct CDR3 sequences, around an eighth of which are singletons. Healthy Caucasians supplied all donations. The same sample was also studied in work on yellow fever vaccine responses in identical twins.

The sequence derives from a woman younger than 30 in good health. Material: CD4+ T cells sorted from blood. This chain links TRBV5-1 with TRBJ1-1, with D tentatively TRBD1 (5 bases). The chain's CDR3 is CASSSQVGGTEAFF. In DNA form, the CDR3 reads TGCGCCAGCAGCTCACAGGTGGGGGGCACTGAAGCTTTCTTT.